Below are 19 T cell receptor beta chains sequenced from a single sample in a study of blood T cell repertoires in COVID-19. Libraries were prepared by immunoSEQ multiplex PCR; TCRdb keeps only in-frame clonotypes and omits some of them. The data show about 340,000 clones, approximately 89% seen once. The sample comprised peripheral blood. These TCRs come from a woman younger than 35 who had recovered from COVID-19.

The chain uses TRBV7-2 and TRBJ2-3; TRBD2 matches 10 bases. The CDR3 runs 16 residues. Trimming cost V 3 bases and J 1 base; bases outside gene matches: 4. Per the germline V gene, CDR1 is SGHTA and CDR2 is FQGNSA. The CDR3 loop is CASSFLGLAGTDTQYF. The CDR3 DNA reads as TGTGCCAGCAGCTTCCTCGGACTAGCGGGCACAGATACGCAGTATTTT.

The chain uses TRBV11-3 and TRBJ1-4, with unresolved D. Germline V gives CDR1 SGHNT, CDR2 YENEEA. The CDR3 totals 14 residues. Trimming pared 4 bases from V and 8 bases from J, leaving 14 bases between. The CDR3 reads CASSSSGAGEKLFF. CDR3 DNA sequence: TGTGCCAGCAGCTCATCCGGAGCCGGAGAAAAACTGTTTTTT.

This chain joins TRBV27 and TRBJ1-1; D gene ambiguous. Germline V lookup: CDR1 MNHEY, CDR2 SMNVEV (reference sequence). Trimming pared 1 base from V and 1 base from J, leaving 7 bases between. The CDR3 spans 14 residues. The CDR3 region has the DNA TGTGCCAGCAGTTTATTCTTCGGGAACACTGAAGCTTTCTTT. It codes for CASSLFFGNTEAFF.

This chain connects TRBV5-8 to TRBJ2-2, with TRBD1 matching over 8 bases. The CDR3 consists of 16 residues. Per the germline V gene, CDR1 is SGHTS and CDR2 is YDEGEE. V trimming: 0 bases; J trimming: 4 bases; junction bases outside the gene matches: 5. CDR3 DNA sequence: TGTGCCAGCAGCTTGGCGTGGACAGGGAGCACCGGGGAGCTGTTTTTT. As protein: CASSLAWTGSTGELFF.

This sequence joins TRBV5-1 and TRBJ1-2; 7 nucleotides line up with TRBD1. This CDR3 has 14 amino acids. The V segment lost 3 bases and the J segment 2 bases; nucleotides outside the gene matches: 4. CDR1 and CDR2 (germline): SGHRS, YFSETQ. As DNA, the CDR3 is TGCGCCAGCAGCTACTCGGGACAGAACTATGGCTACACCTTC. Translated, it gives CASSYSGQNYGYTF.

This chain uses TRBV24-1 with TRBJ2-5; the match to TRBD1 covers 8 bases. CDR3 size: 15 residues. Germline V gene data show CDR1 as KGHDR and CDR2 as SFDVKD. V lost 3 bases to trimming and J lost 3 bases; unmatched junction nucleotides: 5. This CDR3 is CATSDHRGSKETQYF. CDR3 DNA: TGTGCCACCAGTGATCACAGGGGGAGTAAAGAGACCCAGTACTTC.

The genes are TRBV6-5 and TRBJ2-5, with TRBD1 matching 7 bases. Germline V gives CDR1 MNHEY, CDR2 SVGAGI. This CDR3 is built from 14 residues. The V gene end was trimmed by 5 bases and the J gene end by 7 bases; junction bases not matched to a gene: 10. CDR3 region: CASSPSYRGGTQYF. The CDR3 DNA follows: TGTGCCAGCAGTCCGTCCTACAGGGGCGGGACCCAGTACTTC.

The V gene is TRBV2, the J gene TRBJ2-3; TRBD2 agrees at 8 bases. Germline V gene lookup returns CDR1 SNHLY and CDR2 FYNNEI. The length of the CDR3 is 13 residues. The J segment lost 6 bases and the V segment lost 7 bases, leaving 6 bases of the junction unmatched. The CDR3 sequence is CASTGLGIDTQYF. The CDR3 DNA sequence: TGTGCCAGCACGGGACTAGGGATTGATACGCAGTATTTT.

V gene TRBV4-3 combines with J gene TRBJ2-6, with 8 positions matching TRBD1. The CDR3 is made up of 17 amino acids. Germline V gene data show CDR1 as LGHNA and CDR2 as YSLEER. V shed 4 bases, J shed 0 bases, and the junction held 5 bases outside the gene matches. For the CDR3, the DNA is TGCGCCAGCAGCCCAAAGACAGGGGACTCTGGGGCCAACGTCCTGACTTTC. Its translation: CASSPKTGDSGANVLTF.

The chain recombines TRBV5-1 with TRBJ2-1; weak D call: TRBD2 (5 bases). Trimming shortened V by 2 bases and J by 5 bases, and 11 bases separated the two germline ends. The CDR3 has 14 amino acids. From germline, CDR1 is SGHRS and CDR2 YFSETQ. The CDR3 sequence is CASSFRAEDNEQFF. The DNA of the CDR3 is TGCGCCAGCAGCTTCCGAGCGGAGGACAATGAGCAGTTCTTC.

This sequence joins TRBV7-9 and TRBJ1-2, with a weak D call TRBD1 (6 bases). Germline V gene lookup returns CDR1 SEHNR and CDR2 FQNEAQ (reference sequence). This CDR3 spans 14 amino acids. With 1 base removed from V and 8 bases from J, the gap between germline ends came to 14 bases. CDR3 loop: CASSLGQVSWGYTF. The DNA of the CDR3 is TGTGCCAGCAGCTTAGGACAGGTCTCCTGGGGCTACACCTTC.

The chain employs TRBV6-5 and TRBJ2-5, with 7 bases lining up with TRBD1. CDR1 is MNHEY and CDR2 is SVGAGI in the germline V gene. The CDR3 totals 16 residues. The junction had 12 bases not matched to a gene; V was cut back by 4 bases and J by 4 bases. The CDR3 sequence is CASSSLGTQGVETQYF. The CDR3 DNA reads TGTGCCAGCAGTTCACTCGGGACCCAGGGGGTAGAGACCCAGTACTTC.

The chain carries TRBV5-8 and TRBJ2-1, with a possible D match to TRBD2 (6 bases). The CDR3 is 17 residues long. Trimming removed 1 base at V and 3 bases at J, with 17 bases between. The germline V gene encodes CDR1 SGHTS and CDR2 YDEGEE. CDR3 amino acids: CASSLSPRRVGYNEQFF. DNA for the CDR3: TGTGCCAGCAGCTTGTCGCCGAGGAGGGTTGGCTACAATGAGCAGTTCTTC.

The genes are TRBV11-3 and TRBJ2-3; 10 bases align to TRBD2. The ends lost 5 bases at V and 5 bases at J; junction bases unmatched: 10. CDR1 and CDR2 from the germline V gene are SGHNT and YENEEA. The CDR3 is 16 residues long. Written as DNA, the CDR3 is TGTGCCAGCAGCCAGGGCCCAGCGGGAGGGGAAGATACGCAGTATTTT. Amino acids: CASSQGPAGGEDTQYF.

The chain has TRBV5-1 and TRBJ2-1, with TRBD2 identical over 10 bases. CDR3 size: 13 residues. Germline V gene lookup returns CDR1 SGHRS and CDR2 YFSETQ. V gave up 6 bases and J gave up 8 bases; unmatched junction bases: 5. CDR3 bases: TGCGCCAGCAAGCGGGAGGGTTTAGATGAGCAGTTCTTC. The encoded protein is CASKREGLDEQFF.

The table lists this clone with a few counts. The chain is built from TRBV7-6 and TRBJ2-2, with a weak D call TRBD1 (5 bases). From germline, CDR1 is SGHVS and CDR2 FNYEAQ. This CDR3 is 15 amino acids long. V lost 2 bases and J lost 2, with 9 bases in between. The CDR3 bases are TGTGCCAGCAGCTTAATGACAGTAAACACCGGGGAGCTGTTTTTT. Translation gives CASSLMTVNTGELFF.

The CDR3 loop reads CASSFGTGITNEKLFF. The CDR3 coding sequence is TGTGCCAGCAGCTTTGGGACAGGGATAACTAATGAAAAACTGTTTTTT. The chain combines TRBV5-8 with TRBJ1-4; 9 bases align to TRBD1. V lost 2 bases to trimming and J lost 1 base; unmatched junction nucleotides: 3. The V gene's germline CDR1 is SGHTS and CDR2 YDEGEE. The CDR3 has 16 residues.

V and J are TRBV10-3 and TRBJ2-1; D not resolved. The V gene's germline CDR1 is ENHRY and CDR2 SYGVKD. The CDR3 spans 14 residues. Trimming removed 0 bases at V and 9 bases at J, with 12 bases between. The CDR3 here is CAISESSITPEQFF. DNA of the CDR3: TGTGCCATCAGTGAGTCGAGTATAACTCCTGAGCAGTTCTTC.

CDR3 in DNA: TGTGCTAGTGCCCTGGGACAGGGAGTAGGAAAGACCCAGTACTTC. Protein sequence: CASALGQGVGKTQYF. This chain links TRBV12-5 with TRBJ2-5; 9 bases agree with TRBD1. Germline assignment: CDR1 LGHNT and CDR2 FRNRAP. V lost 7 bases to trimming and J lost 6 bases; unmatched junction nucleotides: 12. The CDR3 length is 15 residues.